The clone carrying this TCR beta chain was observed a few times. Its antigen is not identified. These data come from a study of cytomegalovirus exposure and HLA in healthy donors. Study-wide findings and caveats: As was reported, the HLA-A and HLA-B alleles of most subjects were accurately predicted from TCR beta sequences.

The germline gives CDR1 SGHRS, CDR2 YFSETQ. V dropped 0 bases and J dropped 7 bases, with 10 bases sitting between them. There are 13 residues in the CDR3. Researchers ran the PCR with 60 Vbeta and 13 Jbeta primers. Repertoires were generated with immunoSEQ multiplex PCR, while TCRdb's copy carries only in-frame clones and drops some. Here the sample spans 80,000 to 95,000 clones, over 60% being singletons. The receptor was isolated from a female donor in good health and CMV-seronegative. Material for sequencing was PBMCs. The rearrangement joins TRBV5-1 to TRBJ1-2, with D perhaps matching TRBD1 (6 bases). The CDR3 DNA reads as TGCGCCAGCAGCTTGGACAGGGTCTCTGGCTACACCTTC. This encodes CASSLDRVSGYTF.